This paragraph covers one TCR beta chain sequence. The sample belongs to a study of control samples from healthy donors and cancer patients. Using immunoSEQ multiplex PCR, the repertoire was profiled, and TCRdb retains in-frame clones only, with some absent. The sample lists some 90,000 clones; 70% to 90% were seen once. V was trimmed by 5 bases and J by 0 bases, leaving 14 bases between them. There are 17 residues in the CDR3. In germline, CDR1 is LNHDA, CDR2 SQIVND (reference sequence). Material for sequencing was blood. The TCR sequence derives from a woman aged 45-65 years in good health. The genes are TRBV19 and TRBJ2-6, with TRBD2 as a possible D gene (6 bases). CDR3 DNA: TGTGCCAGTAGTTTCGGGGGTCTGAGCTCTGGGGCCAACGTCCTGACTTTC. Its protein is CASSFGGLSSGANVLTF.